This paragraph covers one T cell receptor (beta chain) sequence. Its antigen is not known. Oncomine TCR Beta short-read sequencing was applied to DNA from cultured CD4+ T cells. TCRdb fed the PCR reads into MiXCR, producing one record per CDR3 protein. The table shows about 4,000 distinct CDR3 sequences, with over 30% occurring only once. This CDR3 has 16 amino acids. Deletions cut 2 bases from V and 0 bases from J, with 11 bases between. Germline CDR1 is MNHEY and CDR2 is SVGAGI. The data originate from a study of vaccination and CD4 T cells after COVID-19. The overall study: A median of 72 days (range 14 to 241) separated dose two from the taking of post-vaccine samples. The authors used overlapping spike peptides from SARS-CoV-2, HCoV-NL63, HCoV-OC43 and HCoV-229E to stimulate cells.

Stated treatment: roughly 10-day PBMC culture with coronavirus spike peptide pools or control peptides (ViraFEST assay). ViraFEST sequenced TCRs after peptide-pool expansion of antigen-specific T cells. Study observations and caveats: Reactive clonotype counts went from median approximately 21 after infection to around 38 after vaccination, nonsignificantly.

This chain connects TRBV6-5 to TRBJ1-3; D might be TRBD1 (5 bases). The specimen was CD4+ T cells from blood, cultured in vitro. The TCR originated in a human donor who had recovered from COVID-19. The CDR3 bases are TGTGCCAGCAGTTACGCGGGGGTTGGCTCTGGAAACACCATATATTTT. It translates to CASSYAGVGSGNTIYF.